What follows are 13 T cell receptor beta chains derived from one specimen sequenced in a study of spatial heterogeneity in lung cancer. TCRdb reanalysed the 5' RACE reads using MiXCR and keeps one entry per CDR3 protein. The sample consists of some 15,000 distinct CDR3 sequences, 7.9% of them appearing once. Indicated time point: sample taken at primary tumor resection. Tumor, nontumor lung or frozen PBMC supplied whole RNA that was sequenced unsorted. The starting material was PBMCs, obtained at surgery. The receptors were sampled from a female donor with early-stage non-small cell lung cancer.

Within the sample, this clonotype is medium-sized. The chain employs TRBV12-3 or TRBV12-4 and TRBJ2-1, with D perhaps matching TRBD1 or TRBD2 (6 bases each). Trimming cost V 3 bases and J 7 bases, with 19 bases left between them. The CDR3 contains 16 residues. The DNA for the CDR3 is TGTGCCAGCAGTTTCAGATCGGGGGCCTTCGGAAATGAGCAGTTCTTC. Its translation is CASSFRSGAFGNEQFF.

This clonotype was found many times. This chain joins TRBV28 and TRBJ1-1, with D tentatively TRBD1 (5 bases). Germline CDR1 is MDHEN and CDR2 is SYDVKM. The V gene lost 5 bases and the J gene lost 13 bases, with 17 bases spanning the gap. CDR3 length: 12 amino acids. CDR3 nucleotide sequence: TGTGCCAGCAGTCCCCCCCCAGGGAAAGTTTTCTTT. Its protein product is CASSPPPGKVFF.

This clonotype appeared many times. V is TRBV12-2 and J is TRBJ1-4. TRBV12-2 corresponds to a pseudogene. The CDR3 consists of 17 residues. The CDR3 is CASRLARDHPLEEKLFF. The CDR3 DNA reads as TGTGCAAGTCGCTTAGCTCGAGACCACCCATTGGAGGAAAAACTGTTTTTT.

This clonotype was counted at least ten times. This rearrangement joins TRBV7-3 to TRBJ2-3; 7 bases are shared with TRBD2. V lost 2 bases, J lost 2 bases, and 4 bases stayed unmatched. CDR1 SGHTA and CDR2 FQGTGA come from the germline V gene. The CDR3 is made up of 15 amino acids. CDR3 amino acids: CASSLGRGNTDTQYF. The CDR3 region has the DNA TGTGCCAGCAGCTTAGGGCGGGGGAACACAGATACGCAGTATTTT.

The chain links TRBV29-1 to TRBJ2-1; D perhaps matches TRBD2 (5 bases). The CDR3 has 13 amino acids. The germline V and J ends were trimmed by 8 bases and 7 bases, with 18 bases remaining between them. Germline CDR1 and CDR2: SQVTM and ANQGSEA. The CDR3 region has the DNA TGCAGCTTCCCAGTAGCGCTTGGGAATGAGCAGTTCTTC. This codes for CSFPVALGNEQFF.

This clonotype was counted ten times or more. The V call is TRBV24-1, the J call TRBJ2-7, with 8 nucleotides matching TRBD1. CDR1 is KGHDR, CDR2 SFDVKD, per germline. The CDR3 has 13 amino acids. V lost 3 bases, J lost 6 bases, and 3 bases stayed unmatched. CDR3 loop: CATSDRTGTEQYF. The CDR3, as DNA: TGTGCCACCAGTGATCGGACAGGGACCGAGCAGTACTTC.

In regard to this clonotype: A single base separates this from a much larger clone, so it may be a read error. V and J are TRBV4-1 and TRBJ2-1; the match to TRBD2 covers 8 bases. Germline CDR1 MGHRA, CDR2 YSYEKL. The length of the CDR3 is 18 residues. The CDR3: CASSQDGAGTSGRLGQLF. DNA for the CDR3: TGCGCCAGCAGCCAAGATGGGGCCGGGACTAGTGGGAGATTGGGGCAGCTCTTC.

This clonotype was seen repeatedly, ten times or more. The chain joins TRBV12-3 or TRBV12-4 to TRBJ2-7; D remains unclear. Trimming shortened V by 3 bases and J by 6 bases, and 12 bases separated the two germline ends. This CDR3 spans 13 amino acids. The CDR3 is CASSFNSPSEQYF. The CDR3 DNA reads as TGTGCCAGCAGTTTTAACAGCCCCTCCGAGCAGTACTTC.

On this clonotype itself: This could be a read error, since a much larger clone is one nucleotide away. The chain combines TRBV5-6 with TRBJ1-6; 11 bases are a match to TRBD1. This CDR3 has 17 amino acids. CDR1 SGHDT and CDR2 YYEEEE come from the germline V gene. The CDR3 DNA reads as TGTGTCAGCAGTCATATTCCCGGGACAGGGGGTTATTCACCCCTCCACTTT. Amino acid sequence: CVSSHIPGTGGYSPLHF.

At least ten counts were recorded for this clonotype. The CDR3, as DNA: TGTGCCACCAGCAGAGATGAGGCCGGGGAGCTGTTTTTT. Translation gives CATSRDEAGELFF. The V gene is TRBV15, the J gene TRBJ2-2; no clear D. The V end was cut by 0 bases, the J end by 6 bases, with 5 bases between. There are 13 residues in the CDR3. Germline V CDR1 and CDR2: LNHNV, YYDKDF (reference sequence).

This clonotype has at least ten counts. The chain joins TRBV29-1 to TRBJ2-1, with 8 bases aligning to TRBD2. J gave up 5 bases and V 6 bases, and 12 bases lay outside the gene matches. This CDR3 has 15 residues. The germline CDR1 and CDR2 sequences are SQVTM and ANQGSEA. CDR3 bases: TGCAGCGTCCGACTAGCGACCAACATCAACAATGAGCAGTTCTTC. This gives the protein CSVRLATNINNEQFF.

This clonotype came up many times. V and J are TRBV5-1 and TRBJ2-5; TRBD1 matches 7 bases. The germline V gene encodes CDR1 SGHRS and CDR2 YFSETQ. V dropped 4 bases and J dropped 1; count of bases not matched to a gene: 7. CDR3 length: 15 residues. The CDR3 region has the DNA TGCGCCAGCAGCAGACGACAGGGCACCCAAGAGACCCAGTACTTC. Translated: CASSRRQGTQETQYF.

This clonotype was seen many times. The CDR3 DNA is TGTGCCAGCTCACCAGGGATTAACTATGGCTACACCTTC. Protein product: CASSPGINYGYTF. The chain recombines TRBV18 with TRBJ1-2; D uncertain. V was clipped by 2 bases and J by 1 base, with 5 bases between them. The CDR3 totals 13 residues. Per the germline V gene, CDR1 is KGHSH and CDR2 is LQKENI.